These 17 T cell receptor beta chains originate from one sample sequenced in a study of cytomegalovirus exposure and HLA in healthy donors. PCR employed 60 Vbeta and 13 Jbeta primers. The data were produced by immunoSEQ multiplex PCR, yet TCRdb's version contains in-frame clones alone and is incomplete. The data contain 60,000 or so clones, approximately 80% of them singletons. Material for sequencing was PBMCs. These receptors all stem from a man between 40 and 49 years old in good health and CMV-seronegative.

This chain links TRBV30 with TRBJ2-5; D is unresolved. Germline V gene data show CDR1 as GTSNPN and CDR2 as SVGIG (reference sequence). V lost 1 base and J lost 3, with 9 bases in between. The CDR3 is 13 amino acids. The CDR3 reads CAWSGSIKETQYF. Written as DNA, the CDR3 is TGTGCCTGGAGTGGGTCTATTAAAGAGACCCAGTACTTC.

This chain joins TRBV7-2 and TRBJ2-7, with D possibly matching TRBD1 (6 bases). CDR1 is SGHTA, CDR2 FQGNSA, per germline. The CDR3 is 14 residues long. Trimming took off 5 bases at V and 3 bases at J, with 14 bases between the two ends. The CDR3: CASSVTGLIYEQYF. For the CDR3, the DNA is TGTGCCAGCAGCGTAACAGGGCTAATCTACGAGCAGTACTTC.

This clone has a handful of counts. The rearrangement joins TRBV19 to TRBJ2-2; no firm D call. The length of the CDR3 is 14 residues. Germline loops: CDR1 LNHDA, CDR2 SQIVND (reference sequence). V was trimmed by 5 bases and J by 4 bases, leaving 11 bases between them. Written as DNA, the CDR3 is TGTGCCAGTAGTGTCGTAGCTTCCACCGGGGAGCTGTTTTTT. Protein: CASSVVASTGELFF. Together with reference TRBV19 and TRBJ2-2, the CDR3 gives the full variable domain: DGGITQSPKYLFRKEGQNVTLSCEQNLNHDAMYWYRQDPGQGLRLIYYSQIVNDFQKGDIAEGYSVSREKKESFPLTVTSAQKNPTAFYLCASSVVASTGELFFGEGSRLTVL.

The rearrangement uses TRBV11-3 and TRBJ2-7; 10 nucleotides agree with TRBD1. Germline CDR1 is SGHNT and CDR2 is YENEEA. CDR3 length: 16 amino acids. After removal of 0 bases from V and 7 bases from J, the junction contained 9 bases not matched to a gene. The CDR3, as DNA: TGTGCCAGCAGCTTAGATCCATGGACAGGGGGGCGGGAGCAGTACTTC. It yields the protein CASSLDPWTGGREQYF.

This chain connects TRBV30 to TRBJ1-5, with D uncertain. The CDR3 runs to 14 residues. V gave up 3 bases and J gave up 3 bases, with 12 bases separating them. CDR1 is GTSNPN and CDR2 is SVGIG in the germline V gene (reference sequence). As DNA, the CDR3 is TGTGCCTGGAGAACCGGGGATCACAATCAGCCCCAGCATTTT. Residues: CAWRTGDHNQPQHF.

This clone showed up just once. CDR3 nucleotide sequence: TGTGCCAGCAGCTTGGGACAGCAGTCCCCCCTCCACTTT. Encoded protein: CASSLGQQSPLHF. The rearrangement uses TRBV5-5 and TRBJ1-6, with D possibly TRBD1 on 5 matching bases. V was trimmed by 0 bases and J by 13 bases, leaving 11 bases between them. Germline V CDR1 and CDR2: SGHKS, YYEKEE (reference sequence). This CDR3 spans 13 amino acids.

The CDR3 DNA reads TGTGCCAGCAGTTTCTATTTCTTTAAGGAACGAAGACGGGTTAATGAAAAACTGTTTTTT. Its protein is CASSFYFFKERRRVNEKLFF. The J gene is TRBJ1-4, the V gene TRBV28; D is unclear. Germline V lookup: CDR1 MDHEN, CDR2 SYDVKM. V was shortened by 3 bases and J by 4 bases, with 27 bases between the two germline ends. The CDR3 extends over 20 amino acids.

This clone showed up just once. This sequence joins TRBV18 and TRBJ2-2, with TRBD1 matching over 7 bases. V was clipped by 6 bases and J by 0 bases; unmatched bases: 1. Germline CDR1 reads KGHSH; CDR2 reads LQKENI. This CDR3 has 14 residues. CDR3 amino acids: CASSGQSNTGELFF. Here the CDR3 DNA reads TGTGCCAGCTCGGGACAGTCGAACACCGGGGAGCTGTTTTTT.

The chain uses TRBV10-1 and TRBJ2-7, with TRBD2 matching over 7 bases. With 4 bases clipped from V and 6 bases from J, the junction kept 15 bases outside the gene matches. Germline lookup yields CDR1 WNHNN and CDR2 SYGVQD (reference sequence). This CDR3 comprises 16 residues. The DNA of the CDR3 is TGCGCCAGCAGTGCAACCAGACTAGCTCGTTCGGGCGAGCAGTACTTC. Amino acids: CASSATRLARSGEQYF.

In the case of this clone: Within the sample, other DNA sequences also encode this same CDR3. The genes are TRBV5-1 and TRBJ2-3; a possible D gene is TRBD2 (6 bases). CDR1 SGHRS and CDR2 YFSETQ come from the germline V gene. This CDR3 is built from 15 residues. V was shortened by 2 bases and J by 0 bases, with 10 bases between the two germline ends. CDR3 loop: CASSLRGTSTDTQYF. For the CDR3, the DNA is TGCGCCAGCAGCTTACGGGGGACTAGCACAGATACGCAGTATTTT.

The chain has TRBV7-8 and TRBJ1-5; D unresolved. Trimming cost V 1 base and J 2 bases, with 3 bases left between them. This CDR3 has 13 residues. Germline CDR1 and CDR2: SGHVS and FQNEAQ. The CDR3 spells CASSLGRNQPQHF. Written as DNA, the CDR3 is TGTGCCAGCAGCTTAGGGCGCAATCAGCCCCAGCATTTT.

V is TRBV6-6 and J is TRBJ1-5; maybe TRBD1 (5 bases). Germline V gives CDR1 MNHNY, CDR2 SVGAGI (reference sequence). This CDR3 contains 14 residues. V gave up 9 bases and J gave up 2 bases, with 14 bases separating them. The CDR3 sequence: CASWDYQGNQPQHF. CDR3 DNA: TGTGCCAGTTGGGACTACCAGGGCAATCAGCCCCAGCATTTT.

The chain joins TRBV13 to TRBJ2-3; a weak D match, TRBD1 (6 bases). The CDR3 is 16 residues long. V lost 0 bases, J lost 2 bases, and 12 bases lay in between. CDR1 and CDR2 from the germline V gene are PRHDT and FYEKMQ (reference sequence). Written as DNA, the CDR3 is TGTGCCAGCAGCTTAGGACAGGGACCCAACACAGATACGCAGTATTTT. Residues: CASSLGQGPNTDTQYF.

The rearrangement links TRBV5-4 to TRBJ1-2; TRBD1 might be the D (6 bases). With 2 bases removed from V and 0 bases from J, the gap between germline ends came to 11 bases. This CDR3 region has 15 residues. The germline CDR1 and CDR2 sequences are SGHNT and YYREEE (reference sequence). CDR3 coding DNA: TGTGCCAGCAGCTTTAAAAGGGGGACTAACTATGGCTACACCTTC. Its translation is CASSFKRGTNYGYTF.

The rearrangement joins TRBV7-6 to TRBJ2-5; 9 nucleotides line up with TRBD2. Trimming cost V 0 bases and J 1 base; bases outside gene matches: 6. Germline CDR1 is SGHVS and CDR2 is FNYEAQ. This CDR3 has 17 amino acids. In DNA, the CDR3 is TGTGCCAGCAGCTTAGCGTTGCGGGGGGGCGTCCAAGAGACCCAGTACTTC. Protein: CASSLALRGGVQETQYF.

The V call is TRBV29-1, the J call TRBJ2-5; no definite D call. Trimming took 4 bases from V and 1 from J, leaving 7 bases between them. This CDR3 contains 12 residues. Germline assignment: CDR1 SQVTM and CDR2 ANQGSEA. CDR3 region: CSVGSSQETQYF. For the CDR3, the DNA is TGCAGCGTTGGTAGCAGCCAAGAGACCCAGTACTTC.

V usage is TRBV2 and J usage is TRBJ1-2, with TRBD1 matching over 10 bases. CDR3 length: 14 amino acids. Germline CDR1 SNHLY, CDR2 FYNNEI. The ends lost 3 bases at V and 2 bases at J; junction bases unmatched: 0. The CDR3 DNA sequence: TGTGCCAGCAGTGAGGACAGGGGGAACTATGGCTACACCTTC. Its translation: CASSEDRGNYGYTF.